This T cell receptor (beta chain) was retrieved from a study of somatic mutations in cytotoxic T cells in rheumatoid arthritis. Study in general: No treatment had yet been given when patient blood (around 30 ml EDTA) was drawn, right after diagnosis.

Libraries were prepared by immunoSEQ multiplex PCR; TCRdb keeps only in-frame clonotypes and omits some of them. Of roughly 13,000 clones in the sample, approximately 80% were seen once. With regard to this clone: Antigen specificity is unknown.

Study conclusions and caveats: The largest CD8+ clone made up over 20% of CD8+ cells in about an eighth of the 65 patients. Clonality of CD8+ cells rose with age in rheumatoid arthritis patients but not healthy controls.

Isolating CD4+ and CD8+ cells involved positive magnetic bead selection on an AutoMACS. Their purity was then checked by flow cytometry. Per germline, CDR1 MNHEY and CDR2 SMNVEV (reference sequence). This CDR3 region has 16 residues. The junction had 8 bases not matched to a gene; V was cut back by 2 bases and J by 3 bases. The rearrangement links TRBV27 to TRBJ2-3, with 7 nucleotides matching TRBD1. Sequencing was done on a sample of CD8+ T cells sorted from blood. This TCR was recovered from an adult with rheumatoid arthritis. The CDR3 sequence is CASSLDRQGWTDTQYF. CDR3 nucleotide sequence: TGTGCCAGCAGTTTAGACCGACAGGGTTGGACAGATACGCAGTATTTT.